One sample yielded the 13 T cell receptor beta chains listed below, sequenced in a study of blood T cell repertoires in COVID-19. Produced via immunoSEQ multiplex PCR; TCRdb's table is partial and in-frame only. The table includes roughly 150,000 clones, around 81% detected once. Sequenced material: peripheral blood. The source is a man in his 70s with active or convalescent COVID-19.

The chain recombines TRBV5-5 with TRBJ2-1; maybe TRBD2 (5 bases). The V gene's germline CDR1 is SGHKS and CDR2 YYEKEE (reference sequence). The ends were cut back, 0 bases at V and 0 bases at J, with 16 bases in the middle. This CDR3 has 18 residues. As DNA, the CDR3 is TGTGCCAGCAGCTTGGCCTTCCTAGCCCTAATCTCCTACAATGAGCAGTTCTTC. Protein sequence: CASSLAFLALISYNEQFF. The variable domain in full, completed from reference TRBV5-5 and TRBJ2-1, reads DAGVTQSPTHLIKTRGQQVTLRCSPISGHKSVSWYQQVLGQGPQFIFQYYEKEERGRGNFPDRFSARQFPNYSSELNVNALLLGDSALYLCASSLAFLALISYNEQFFGPGTRLTVL.

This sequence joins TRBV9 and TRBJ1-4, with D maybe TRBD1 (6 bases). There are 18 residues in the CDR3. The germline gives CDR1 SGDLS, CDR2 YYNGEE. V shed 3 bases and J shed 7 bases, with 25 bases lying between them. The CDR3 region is CASSGPGGRGMKSEKLFF. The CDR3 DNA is TGTGCCAGCAGCGGGCCCGGTGGCAGGGGCATGAAGAGTGAAAAACTGTTTTTT.

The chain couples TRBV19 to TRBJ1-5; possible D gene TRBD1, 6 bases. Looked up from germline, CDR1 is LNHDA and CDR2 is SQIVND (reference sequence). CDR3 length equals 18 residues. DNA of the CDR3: TGTGCTACAGGACCCACCACCAGGGGAAGGATCGGCAATCAGCCCCAGCATTTT. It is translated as CATGPTTRGRIGNQPQHF.

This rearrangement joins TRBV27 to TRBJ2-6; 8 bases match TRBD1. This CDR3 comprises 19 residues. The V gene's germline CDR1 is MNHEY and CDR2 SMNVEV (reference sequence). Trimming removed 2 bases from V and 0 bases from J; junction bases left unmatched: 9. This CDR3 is CASSLATGVSSSGANVLTF. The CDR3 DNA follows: TGTGCCAGCAGTTTAGCGACAGGGGTATCCAGCTCTGGGGCCAACGTCCTGACTTTC. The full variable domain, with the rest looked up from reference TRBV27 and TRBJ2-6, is EAQVTQNPRYLITVTGKKLTVTCSQNMNHEYMSWYRQDPGLGLRQIYYSMNVEVTDKGDVPEGYKVSRKEKRNFPLILESPSPNQTSLYFCASSLATGVSSSGANVLTFGAGSRLTVL.

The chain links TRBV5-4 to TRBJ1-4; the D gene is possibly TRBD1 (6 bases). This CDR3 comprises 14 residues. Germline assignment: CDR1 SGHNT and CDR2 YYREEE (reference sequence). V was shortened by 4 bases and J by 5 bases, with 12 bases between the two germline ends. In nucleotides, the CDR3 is TGTGCCAGCAGCCTAGACAGGAGAAATGAAAAACTGTTTTTT. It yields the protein CASSLDRRNEKLFF.

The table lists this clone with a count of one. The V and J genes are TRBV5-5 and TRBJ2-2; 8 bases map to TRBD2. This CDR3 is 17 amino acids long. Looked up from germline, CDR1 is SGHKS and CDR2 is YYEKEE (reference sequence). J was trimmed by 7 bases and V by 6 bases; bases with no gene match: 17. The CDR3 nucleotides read TGTGCCAGCACCCCGCCGCGGTTCAGCGGGAGAGGCGGGGAGCTGTTTTTT. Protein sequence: CASTPPRFSGRGGELFF.

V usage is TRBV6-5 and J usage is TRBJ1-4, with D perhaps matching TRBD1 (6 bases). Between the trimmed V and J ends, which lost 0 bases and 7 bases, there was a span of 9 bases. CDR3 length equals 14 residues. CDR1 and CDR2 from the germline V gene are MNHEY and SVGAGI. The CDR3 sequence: CASSYSRQVEKLFF. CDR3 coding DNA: TGTGCCAGCAGTTACTCACGACAGGTTGAAAAACTGTTTTTT.

The CDR3 loop is CASSLRGRQNSNQPQHF. The CDR3, as DNA: TGTGCCAGCAGTTTAAGGGGCAGGCAAAATAGCAATCAGCCCCAGCATTTT. The rearrangement uses TRBV27 and TRBJ1-5; TRBD1 might be the D (5 bases). This CDR3 region has 17 residues. Trimming shortened V by 2 bases and J by 0 bases, and 14 bases separated the two germline ends. Germline V CDR1 and CDR2: MNHEY, SMNVEV (reference sequence).

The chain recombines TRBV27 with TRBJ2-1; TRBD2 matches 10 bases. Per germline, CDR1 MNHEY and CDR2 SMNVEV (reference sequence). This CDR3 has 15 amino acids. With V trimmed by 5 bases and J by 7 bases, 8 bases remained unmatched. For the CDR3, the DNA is TGTGCCAGCAGTCCCCAGCGGGGGGGCATGAATGAGCAGTTCTTC. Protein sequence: CASSPQRGGMNEQFF.

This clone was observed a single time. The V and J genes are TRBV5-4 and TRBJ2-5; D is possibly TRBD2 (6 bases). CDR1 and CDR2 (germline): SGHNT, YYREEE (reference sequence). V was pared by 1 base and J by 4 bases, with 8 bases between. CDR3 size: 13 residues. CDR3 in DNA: TGTGCCAGCAGCTTGAGAGCGGGAGAGACCCAGTACTTC. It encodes CASSLRAGETQYF. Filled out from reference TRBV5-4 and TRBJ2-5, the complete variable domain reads ETGVTQSPTHLIKTRGQQVTLRCSSQSGHNTVSWYQQALGQGPQFIFQYYREEENGRGNFPPRFSGLQFPNYSSELNVNALELDDSALYLCASSLRAGETQYFGPGTRLLVL.

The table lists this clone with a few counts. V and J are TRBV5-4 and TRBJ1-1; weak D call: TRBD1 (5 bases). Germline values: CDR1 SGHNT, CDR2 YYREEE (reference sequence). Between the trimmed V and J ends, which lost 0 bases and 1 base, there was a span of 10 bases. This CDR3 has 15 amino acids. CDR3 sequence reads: CASSLATQGNTEAFF. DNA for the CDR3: TGTGCCAGCAGCTTGGCCACCCAGGGGAACACTGAAGCTTTCTTT.

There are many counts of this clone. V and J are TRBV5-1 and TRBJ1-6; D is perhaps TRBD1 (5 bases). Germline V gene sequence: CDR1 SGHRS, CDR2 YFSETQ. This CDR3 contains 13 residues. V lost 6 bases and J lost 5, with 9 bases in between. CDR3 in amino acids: CASMGGDNSPLHF. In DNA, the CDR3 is TGCGCCAGCATGGGGGGGGATAATTCACCCCTCCACTTT.

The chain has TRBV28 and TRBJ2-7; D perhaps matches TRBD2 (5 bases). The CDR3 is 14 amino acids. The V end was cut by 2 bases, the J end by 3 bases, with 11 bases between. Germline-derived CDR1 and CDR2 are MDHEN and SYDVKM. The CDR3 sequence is CASSLAGRYYEQYF. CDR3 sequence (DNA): TGTGCCAGCAGTTTAGCGGGCCGTTACTACGAGCAGTACTTC. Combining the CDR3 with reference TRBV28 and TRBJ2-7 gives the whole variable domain DVKVTQSSRYLVKRTGEKVFLECVQDMDHENMFWYRQDPGLGLRLIYFSYDVKMKEKGDIPEGYSVSREKKERFSLILESASTNQTSMYLCASSLAGRYYEQYFGPGTRLTVT.